These 6 T cell receptor beta chains were sequenced from one sample in a study of blood T cell repertoires in COVID-19. Produced via immunoSEQ multiplex PCR; TCRdb's table is partial and in-frame only. The table records roughly 87,000 clones, around three quarters of them present only once. The source material was peripheral blood. Receptors originate from a woman in her 50s with acute or convalescent COVID-19.

This chain joins TRBV28 and TRBJ2-7; 12 bases agree with TRBD2. Germline assignment: CDR1 MDHEN and CDR2 SYDVKM. This CDR3 has 15 amino acids. J was trimmed by 0 bases and V by 6 bases; bases with no gene match: 3. CDR3 protein: CASRILAGGSYEQYF. CDR3 bases: TGTGCCAGCAGAATACTAGCGGGGGGCTCCTACGAGCAGTACTTC.

This chain connects TRBV27 to TRBJ1-6; 9 positions agree with TRBD1. The CDR3 is made up of 15 amino acids. Germline trimming cut 5 bases from V and 8 bases from J; bases unmatched to any gene: 7. The germline CDR1 and CDR2 sequences are MNHEY and SMNVEV (reference sequence). CDR3 in amino acids: CASSAGTGSYSPLHF. CDR3 nucleotide sequence: TGTGCCAGCAGTGCCGGGACAGGGAGTTATTCACCCCTCCACTTT.

A few counts support this clone. The rearrangement joins TRBV28 to TRBJ2-2; no firm D call. V was clipped by 2 bases and J by 0 bases, with 4 bases between them. This CDR3 spans 14 amino acids. Germline assignment: CDR1 MDHEN and CDR2 SYDVKM. CDR3 amino acids: CASSLAANTGELFF. The CDR3 bases are TGTGCCAGCAGTTTAGCAGCGAACACCGGGGAGCTGTTTTTT.

The V and J genes are TRBV5-1 and TRBJ1-4; TRBD1 matches at 8 bases. V dropped 4 bases and J dropped 7; count of bases not matched to a gene: 6. Germline values: CDR1 SGHRS, CDR2 YFSETQ. This CDR3 is 14 amino acids long. The CDR3 is CASSLDRGGEKLFF. The CDR3, as DNA: TGCGCCAGCAGCCTCGACAGGGGAGGTGAAAAACTGTTTTTT.

This clone was detected only once. The V gene is TRBV7-2, the J gene TRBJ1-5; 9 bases are shared with TRBD1. This CDR3 region has 15 residues. Germline V CDR1 and CDR2: SGHTA, FQGNSA. V was pared by 2 bases and J by 5 bases, with 4 bases of the junction left unmatched. The CDR3 region is CASSLRTGVDQPQHF. As DNA, the CDR3 is TGTGCCAGCAGCTTACGGACAGGGGTGGATCAGCCCCAGCATTTT. The full variable domain, its missing parts supplied by reference TRBV7-2 and TRBJ1-5, is GAGVSQSPSNKVTEKGKDVELRCDPISGHTALYWYRQSLGQGLEFLIYFQGNSAPDKSGLPSDRFSAERTGGSVSTLTIQRTQQEDSAVYLCASSLRTGVDQPQHFGDGTRLSIL.

The CDR3 is CASSQVSSGSYNEQFF. CDR3 DNA: TGCGCCAGCAGCCAAGTTAGTAGCGGCTCCTACAATGAGCAGTTCTTC. This rearrangement joins TRBV4-3 to TRBJ2-1; tentative D call: TRBD2 (6 bases). Between the trimmed V and J ends, which lost 1 base and 0 bases, there was a span of 10 bases. Germline CDR1 reads LGHNA; CDR2 reads YSLEER. The CDR3 sequence is 16 residues long.